These 22 T cell receptor beta chains were sequenced from one sample in a study of blood T cell repertoires in COVID-19. Sequencing used immunoSEQ multiplex PCR; TCRdb keeps in-frame clones, though not all of them. Found here are approximately 270,000 clones, 90% to 95% of them singletons; the top ten hold 1% to 1.5%. Sample: PBMCs or T cells enriched from blood (not recorded which). Receptors were obtained from a human donor in a cohort exposed to, infected with or recovered from COVID-19 (not recorded which). The donor label of this sample is uncertain.

A single count supports this clone. V gene TRBV27 combines with J gene TRBJ1-6; possible D gene TRBD1, 6 bases. The V end was cut by 5 bases, the J end by 0 bases, with 17 bases between. Germline V lookup: CDR1 MNHEY, CDR2 SMNVEV (reference sequence). This CDR3 comprises 18 residues. The CDR3 sequence is CASSKSGASSSYNSPLHF. In DNA, the CDR3 is TGTGCCAGCAGTAAATCAGGGGCGTCGAGCTCCTATAATTCACCCCTCCACTTT.

CDR3 coding DNA: TGTGCTAGTGGCCCGGGACAGGGGAATTACGAGCAGTACTTC. Encoded protein: CASGPGQGNYEQYF. V and J are TRBV12-5 and TRBJ2-7; TRBD1 agrees at 10 bases. This CDR3 region has 14 residues. V was pared by 6 bases and J by 4 bases, with 6 bases of the junction left unmatched. CDR1 is LGHNT and CDR2 is FRNRAP in the germline V gene.

This sequence joins TRBV7-3 and TRBJ1-6; no definite D call. V was shortened by 5 bases and J by 10 bases, with 15 bases between the two germline ends. The germline V gene has CDR1 SGHTA and CDR2 FQGTGA. The CDR3 loop spans 14 amino acids. CDR3 nucleotide sequence: TGTGCCAGCAGCGCCCCCGGGCCGGGGTCACCCCTCCACTTT. Translated, it gives CASSAPGPGSPLHF. Filled out from reference TRBV7-3 and TRBJ1-6, the complete variable domain reads GAGVSQTPSNKVTEKGKYVELRCDPISGHTALYWYRQSLGQGPEFLIYFQGTGAADDSGLPNDRFFAVRPEGSVSTLKIQRTERGDSAVYLCASSAPGPGSPLHFGNGTRLTVT.

The chain recombines TRBV7-6 with TRBJ1-1; a possible D gene is TRBD1 (5 bases). CDR3 length: 15 amino acids. Between the trimmed V and J ends, which lost 2 bases and 2 bases, there was a span of 12 bases. CDR1 and CDR2 (germline): SGHVS, FNYEAQ. The CDR3 is CASSLMRQQNTEAFF. As DNA, the CDR3 is TGTGCCAGCAGCTTAATGAGACAGCAAAACACTGAAGCTTTCTTT. Full variable domain (rest looked up from reference TRBV7-6 and TRBJ1-1): GAGVSQSPRYKVTKRGQDVALRCDPISGHVSLYWYRQALGQGPEFLTYFNYEAQQDKSGLPNDRFSAERPEGSISTLTIQRTEQRDSAMYRCASSLMRQQNTEAFFGQGTRLTVV.

This clone has just one count. The V and J genes are TRBV30 and TRBJ2-3, with 11 bases identical to TRBD2. The length of the CDR3 is 13 residues. The germline gives CDR1 GTSNPN, CDR2 SVGIG (reference sequence). V was pared by 5 bases and J by 3 bases, with 1 base of the junction left unmatched. The CDR3 DNA follows: TGTGCCTGGTCTAGCGGGGGGACAGATACGCAGTATTTT. Translating it yields CAWSSGGTDTQYF.

The chain recombines TRBV2 with TRBJ2-2, with 12 bases matching TRBD2. Per the germline V gene, CDR1 is SNHLY and CDR2 is FYNNEI. V lost 7 bases to trimming and J lost 5 bases; unmatched junction nucleotides: 8. The CDR3 consists of 16 residues. The CDR3 DNA is TGTGCCAGCATTGGCGTACTAGCGGGGGGAACCGGGGAGCTGTTTTTT. Its translation: CASIGVLAGGTGELFF.

This clone was observed once. V usage is TRBV18 and J usage is TRBJ1-5; TRBD1 might be the D (5 bases). CDR3 length: 14 residues. Trimming stripped 2 bases from V and 4 bases from J, with 9 bases between. Germline lookup yields CDR1 KGHSH and CDR2 LQKENI. The CDR3 DNA is TGTGCCAGCTCACCAGACAGTCGAAATCAGCCCCAGCATTTT. Translated, it gives CASSPDSRNQPQHF. The full variable domain, with the rest looked up from reference TRBV18 and TRBJ1-5, is NAGVMQNPRHLVRRRGQEARLRCSPMKGHSHVYWYRQLPEEGLKFMVYLQKENIIDESGMPKERFSAEFPKEGPSILRIQQVVRGDSAAYFCASSPDSRNQPQHFGDGTRLSIL.

This clone appeared a few times. V gene TRBV28 combines with J gene TRBJ1-5; D is unresolved. The germline V gene has CDR1 MDHEN and CDR2 SYDVKM. Trimming pared 6 bases from V and 6 bases from J, leaving 18 bases between. The CDR3 extends over 15 amino acids. The CDR3 bases are TGTGCCAGCAGAGACGCGTGGAGGGTTGGTCAGCCCCAGCATTTT. Its translation is CASRDAWRVGQPQHF. Looking up the rest from reference TRBV28 and TRBJ1-5 gives the full variable domain: DVKVTQSSRYLVKRTGEKVFLECVQDMDHENMFWYRQDPGLGLRLIYFSYDVKMKEKGDIPEGYSVSREKKERFSLILESASTNQTSMYLCASRDAWRVGQPQHFGDGTRLSIL.

V is TRBV6-5 and J is TRBJ1-4, with D maybe TRBD1 (6 bases). The V and J ends lost 6 bases and 8 bases respectively, with 13 bases between them. The CDR3 runs 13 residues. From germline, CDR1 is MNHEY and CDR2 SVGAGI. The CDR3 protein is CASRQGSGEKLFF. CDR3 coding DNA: TGTGCCAGCAGGCAGGGGAGCGGAGAAAAACTGTTTTTT.

The J gene is TRBJ1-1, the V gene TRBV5-4; D is possibly TRBD1 (5 bases). Germline CDR1 and CDR2: SGHNT and YYREEE (reference sequence). Trimming left V 0 bases short and J 1 base short, with 16 bases between. The CDR3 extends over 17 amino acids. The CDR3 DNA reads TGTGCCAGCAGCTTGGGGCTCCGCGGGGCCGGGAACACTGAAGCTTTCTTT. Protein sequence: CASSLGLRGAGNTEAFF. The full variable domain, its missing parts supplied by reference TRBV5-4 and TRBJ1-1, is ETGVTQSPTHLIKTRGQQVTLRCSSQSGHNTVSWYQQALGQGPQFIFQYYREEENGRGNFPPRFSGLQFPNYSSELNVNALELDDSALYLCASSLGLRGAGNTEAFFGQGTRLTVV.

This clone was recorded only once. The CDR3 here is CASSVGGLPSYNEQFF. In DNA form, the CDR3 reads TGTGCCAGCAGCGTAGGGGGCCTTCCCTCCTACAATGAGCAGTTCTTC. The chain has TRBV9 and TRBJ2-1; TRBD1 might be the D (5 bases). CDR1 is SGDLS, CDR2 YYNGEE, per germline. Trimming took 0 bases from V and 0 from J, leaving 10 bases between them. The CDR3 length is 16 residues.

A single count supports this clone. The chain combines TRBV19 with TRBJ1-2; 7 bases align to TRBD1. The CDR3 contains 16 residues. V was pared by 0 bases and J by 5 bases, with 9 bases of the junction left unmatched. Looked up from germline, CDR1 is LNHDA and CDR2 is SQIVND (reference sequence). The CDR3 DNA reads TGTGCCAGTAGTATAGATCGGGAGGGGGCTGAGTATGGCTACACCTTC. Translated, it gives CASSIDREGAEYGYTF.

This chain uses TRBV3-1 (or the pseudogene TRBV3-2) with TRBJ1-2; TRBD1 matches 8 bases. The CDR3 length is 15 residues. Per the germline V gene, CDR1 is LGHDT and CDR2 is YNNKEL (reference sequence). The V and J ends lost 1 base and 6 bases, in that order; junction bases with no gene match: 7. For the CDR3, the DNA is TGTGCCAGCAGCCAAGTCTTCGGCAGGGGGCATGGCTACACCTTC. It is translated as CASSQVFGRGHGYTF.

J is TRBJ2-1 and V is TRBV5-8, with 10 bases lining up with TRBD2. This CDR3 has 15 residues. The J segment lost 6 bases and the V segment lost 1 base, leaving 4 bases of the junction unmatched. CDR1 SGHTS and CDR2 YDEGEE come from the germline V gene. CDR3 DNA: TGTGCCAGCAGCTTGTGGGCTAGCGGGGGCAATGAGCAGTTCTTC. It translates to CASSLWASGGNEQFF.

This chain links TRBV4-3 with TRBJ1-2, with D possibly being TRBD1 (5 bases). Germline CDR1 and CDR2: LGHNA and YSLEER. The CDR3 length is 14 residues. Trimming shortened V by 1 base and J by 7 bases, and 13 bases separated the two germline ends. The CDR3 nucleotides read TGCGCCAGCAGCCAAGGCAGGGTAGCCGGTGGCTACACCTTC. Amino acid sequence: CASSQGRVAGGYTF.

The J gene is TRBJ1-1, the V gene TRBV4-1; a possible D gene is TRBD1 (6 bases). V shed 5 bases and J shed 2 bases, with 15 bases lying between them. The CDR3 is made up of 15 amino acids. Looked up from germline, CDR1 is MGHRA and CDR2 is YSYEKL. CDR3 amino acids: CASSTLQGFNTEAFF. The CDR3 bases are TGCGCCAGCAGCACCTTACAGGGTTTTAACACTGAAGCTTTCTTT.

The chain uses TRBV6-5 and TRBJ1-1, with TRBD1 matching 7 bases. Germline V lookup: CDR1 MNHEY, CDR2 SVGAGI. J gave up 5 bases and V 6 bases, and 9 bases lay outside the gene matches. The CDR3 is made up of 14 amino acids. The CDR3 here is CASSLQGGGTEAFF. The CDR3 nucleotides read TGTGCCAGCAGCCTCCAGGGGGGTGGAACTGAAGCTTTCTTT.

The chain is built from TRBV19 and TRBJ1-1, with TRBD1 identical over 7 bases. The length of the CDR3 is 16 residues. CDR1 is LNHDA and CDR2 is SQIVND in the germline V gene (reference sequence). V shed 5 bases, J shed 0 bases, and the junction held 9 bases outside the gene matches. The CDR3 coding sequence is TGTGCCAGTAGTTTGACAGGGCCATTCATGAACACTGAAGCTTTCTTT. Amino acids: CASSLTGPFMNTEAFF.

This chain connects TRBV11-2 to TRBJ2-1; TRBD1 matches at 7 bases. The CDR3 totals 14 residues. Germline V gives CDR1 SGHAT, CDR2 FQNNGV. After removal of 4 bases from V and 8 bases from J, the junction contained 8 bases not matched to a gene. CDR3 loop: CASSSPGQAHEQFF. CDR3 sequence (DNA): TGTGCCAGCAGCTCACCCGGACAGGCACATGAGCAGTTCTTC.

This clone was seen just once. The J gene is TRBJ1-1, the V gene TRBV5-6; D unclear. The CDR3 contains 13 residues. The V gene's germline CDR1 is SGHDT and CDR2 YYEEEE. The germline V and J ends were trimmed by 0 bases and 6 bases, with 9 bases remaining between them. CDR3 loop: CASSLAYRAEAFF. CDR3 nucleotides: TGTGCCAGCAGCTTGGCCTATAGAGCTGAAGCTTTCTTT.

CDR3 sequence: CASSPDRSSYEQYF. In nucleotides, the CDR3 is TGTGCCAGCAGCCCGGACAGGAGCTCCTACGAGCAGTACTTC. The V gene is TRBV11-2, the J gene TRBJ2-7; 7 bases fit TRBD1. This CDR3 region has 14 residues. Trimming cost V 5 bases and J 0 bases; bases outside gene matches: 4. Germline V gives CDR1 SGHAT, CDR2 FQNNGV.

The V gene is TRBV12-5, the J gene TRBJ2-7; TRBD1 matches 7 bases. Per germline, CDR1 LGHNT and CDR2 FRNRAP. V shed 1 base, J shed 6 bases, and the junction held 6 bases outside the gene matches. CDR3 length: 14 residues. The chain's CDR3 is CASGLGQGDSEQYF. Here the CDR3 DNA reads TGTGCTAGTGGTTTGGGGCAGGGGGATAGCGAGCAGTACTTC.